The rows below give T cell receptor beta chains drawn from one sample of a study of cytomegalovirus exposure and HLA in healthy donors. TCRdb keeps only in-frame clones here, not all; method: immunoSEQ multiplex PCR. The data show some 150,000 clones, with 80% to 90% seen just once and 2% to 2.5% held by the top ten. Sequenced sample: PBMCs. These TCRs come from a boy aged 2-9 years in good health and CMV-seronegative. Both conserved end residues are part of each CDR3. The order of the fields is V gene, clone size, D gene, J gene, CDR3 protein, CDR3 DNA. The D gene is left open where the match is weak. The size entry is marked missing in some rows and otherwise reads once, few, many or a size class.

>TRBV7-9|once|TRBD1|TRBJ2-5
CSSSLRDRHQETQYF
TGTTCCAGCAGCCTCCGGGACAGACACCAAGAGACCCAGTACTTC
>TRBV5-1|.|.|TRBJ1-1
CASSLEWTSRDTEAFF
TGCGCCAGCAGCTTGGAGTGGACATCCCGGGACACTGAAGCTTTCTTT
>TRBV28|.|TRBD1|TRBJ1-2
CASSPTGTYGYTF
TGTGCCAGCAGTCCGACAGGGACCTATGGCTACACCTTC
>TRBV7-9|.|TRBD2|TRBJ2-1
CASSFLLAGGSSYNEQFF
TGTGCCAGCAGCTTTTTACTCGCGGGGGGGAGCTCCTACAATGAGCAGTTCTTC
>TRBV5-1|once|TRBD1|TRBJ2-1
CASSGTGGAYNEQFF
TGCGCCAGCAGCGGGACAGGGGGCGCCTACAATGAGCAGTTCTTC
>TRBV13|.|TRBD1|TRBJ2-5
CASRRTGSSPQGETQYF
TGTGCCAGCAGACGGACAGGATCCTCACCTCAGGGAGAGACCCAGTACTTC
>TRBV29-1|.|.|TRBJ2-7
CSVSGGASYEQYF
TGCAGCGTGTCGGGGGGCGCGTCTTACGAGCAGTACTTC
>TRBV18|few|TRBD1|TRBJ1-2
CASSLTGTGDHGYTF
TGTGCCAGCTCACTCACCGGGACAGGGGATCATGGCTACACCTTC
>TRBV15|.|.|TRBJ2-1
CATSRDSGHRRAFF
TGTGCCACCAGCAGAGATTCAGGGCACAGGAGGGCGTTCTTC
>TRBV5-1|.|TRBD2|TRBJ2-5
CASRLAGLQETQYF
TGCGCCAGCAGACTAGCGGGGCTCCAAGAGACCCAGTACTTC
>TRBV5-4|.|TRBD2|TRBJ2-7
CASSLGAREKQYF
TGTGCCAGCAGCTTGGGGGCGCGGGAGAAGCAGTACTTC
>TRBV11-1|.|TRBD1|TRBJ2-3
CASSLGDRVSTDTQYF
TGTGCCAGCAGCTTGGGGGACAGGGTTAGCACAGATACGCAGTATTTT
>TRBV5-1|few|.|TRBJ1-1
CASSLATSNTEAFF
TGCGCCAGCAGCTTGGCCACATCCAACACTGAAGCTTTCTTT
>TRBV15|few|.|TRBJ1-6
CATSRDGQGNQSRPLHF
TGTGCCACCAGCAGAGACGGGCAGGGAAACCAATCCAGACCCCTCCACTTT
>TRBV11-3|.|.|TRBJ1-3
CASSSGISGNTIYF
TGTGCCAGCAGCTCGGGAATCTCTGGAAACACCATATATTTT
>TRBV5-5|.|TRBD1|TRBJ1-6
CASSLQGVYNSPLHF
TGTGCCAGCAGTTTGCAGGGGGTCTATAATTCACCCCTCCACTTT
>TRBV2|.|TRBD2|TRBJ2-3
CASSVELAMGGDTQYF
TGTGCCAGCAGTGTAGAACTAGCGATGGGAGGAGATACGCAGTATTTT
>TRBV28|.|.|TRBJ2-1
CASTSRLLRTYNEQFF
TGTGCCAGCACCTCAAGGCTCTTGAGGACCTACAATGAGCAGTTCTTC
>TRBV5-1|.|TRBD1|TRBJ2-4
CASSLFGTGQNIQYF
TGCGCCAGCAGCTTGTTCGGGACAGGTCAAAACATTCAGTACTTC
>TRBV5-5|.|.|TRBJ2-7
CASSVNRAYEQYF
TGTGCCAGCAGCGTTAACAGGGCCTACGAGCAGTACTTC
>TRBV9|.|.|TRBJ2-1
CASGPTIYNEQFF
TGTGCCAGCGGCCCCACTATATACAATGAGCAGTTCTTC
>TRBV4-3|.|TRBD1|TRBJ1-2
CASSQDPDRIYGYTF
TGCGCCAGCAGCCAAGATCCGGACAGGATCTATGGCTACACCTTC
>TRBV10-3|few|TRBD2|TRBJ2-7
CAISPTSGSNEQYF
TGTGCCATCAGCCCGACTAGCGGGAGCAACGAGCAGTACTTC
>TRBV6-5|.|TRBD1|TRBJ2-7
CASSPRDRFAYEQYF
TGTGCCAGCAGCCCCCGGGACAGGTTTGCCTACGAGCAGTACTTC
>TRBV19|few|TRBD1|TRBJ1-4
CASNPTGNEKLFF
TGTGCCAGTAACCCGACAGGGAATGAAAAACTGTTTTTT
>TRBV5-4|.|TRBD2|TRBJ2-1
CASSLGSGSASDEQFF
TGTGCCAGCAGCTTAGGTAGCGGGAGTGCGTCGGATGAGCAGTTCTTC
>TRBV6-1|few|TRBD1|TRBJ2-7
CASRPGQGRNEQYF
TGTGCCAGCAGACCGGGACAGGGTCGGAACGAGCAGTACTTC
>TRBV7-9|.|TRBD1|TRBJ1-4
CASSFRTGSSGATNEKLFF
TGTGCCAGCAGCTTCCGGACAGGGTCAAGCGGCGCGACTAATGAAAAACTGTTTTTT
>TRBV6-1|.|.|TRBJ1-6
CASSERRGRSPLHF
TGTGCCAGCAGTGAAAGAAGGGGGAGATCACCCCTCCACTTT
>TRBV7-3|few|TRBD2|TRBJ2-3
CASSLTTAGGTDTQYF
TGTGCCAGCAGCTTAACTACGGCGGGAGGAACAGATACGCAGTATTTT
>TRBV6-7|.|TRBD1|TRBJ2-7
CAGLQSGRTGRYEQYF
TGTGCCGGTTTACAATCGGGCCGGACAGGCCGCTACGAGCAGTACTTC
>TRBV4-2|.|TRBD1|TRBJ1-2
CASSQARPGGGYTF
TGTGCCAGCAGCCAAGCCCGTCCAGGGGGTGGCTACACCTTC
>TRBV30|.|TRBD2|TRBJ2-7
CAWSVAGGYEQYF
TGTGCCTGGAGTGTAGCGGGGGGGTACGAGCAGTACTTC
>TRBV29-1|.|TRBD1|TRBJ2-1
CSVGGTGYNEQFF
TGCAGCGTTGGCGGGACAGGGTACAATGAGCAGTTCTTC
>TRBV19|few|TRBD1|TRBJ1-4
CASLSPDRRNEKLFF
TGTGCCAGCTTATCACCGGACAGGAGAAATGAAAAACTGTTTTTT
>TRBV6-5|.|TRBD1|TRBJ1-2
CASSYTGGNYGYTF
TGTGCCAGCAGTTATACAGGGGGAAACTATGGCTACACCTTC
>TRBV5-1|.|TRBD1|TRBJ2-6
CASSGGTGGLSGANVLTF
TGCGCCAGCAGTGGTGGGACAGGGGGATTGTCTGGGGCCAACGTCCTGACTTTC
>TRBV6-5|.|TRBD1|TRBJ2-5
CASRLDREWGETQYF
TGTGCCAGCAGACTCGACAGGGAATGGGGGGAGACCCAGTACTTC
>TRBV7-9|.|TRBD2|TRBJ2-1
CSSSTTTSGSFAEQFF
TGTTCCAGCAGCACAACAACTAGCGGGAGTTTTGCTGAGCAGTTCTTC
>TRBV4-1|.|.|TRBJ1-1
CASSLRWRVDTEAFF
TGCGCCAGCAGCCTCCGGTGGAGGGTCGACACTGAAGCTTTCTTT
>TRBV28|.|.|TRBJ2-7
CASSLGELGSYEQYF
TGTGCCAGCAGTTTAGGGGAGCTGGGGAGCTACGAGCAGTACTTC
>TRBV28|.|TRBD1|TRBJ2-5
CASRVRGLRSQETQYF
TGTGCCAGTCGAGTCAGGGGGCTTCGATCCCAAGAGACCCAGTACTTC
>TRBV2|.|.|TRBJ2-1
CASSELGLGGASNEQFF
TGTGCCAGCAGTGAATTGGGGTTAGGGGGAGCAAGCAATGAGCAGTTCTTC
>TRBV11-2|.|.|TRBJ2-2
CASSPDRNTGELFF
TGTGCCAGCAGCCCCGACAGAAACACCGGGGAGCTGTTTTTT
>TRBV6-1|.|TRBD2|TRBJ2-3
CASSELAGGLTDTQYF
TGTGCCAGCAGTGAACTAGCGGGGGGGCTCACAGATACGCAGTATTTT
>TRBV5-1|.|TRBD1|TRBJ2-2
CASSLVGGAGTGELFF
TGCGCCAGCAGCTTGGTAGGGGGCGCCGGGACCGGGGAGCTGTTTTTT